This is a list of T cell receptor beta chains from one sample in a study of blood T cells in healthy people across ages. TCRdb redid the calling of the 5' RACE reads with MiXCR, one entry per CDR3 protein. The sample holds about 640,000 distinct CDR3 sequences, roughly three fifths seen once. Sequences were obtained from blood. The receptors shown here come from a man in his sixties in good health. Both conserved end residues are part of each CDR3. A D gene is named only where the DNA matches it firmly.

V gene,D gene,CDR3 protein
TRBV4-2,.,CASSQVYGVEQYF
TRBV29-1,.,CSVEGSFQETQYF
TRBV6-2/TRBV6-3,.,CASNPGPQYF
TRBV6-5,TRBD2,CASSYHGTSGGSYNEQYF
TRBV7-9,TRBD2,CASSLAGPKVDTQYF
TRBV5-1,TRBD2,CASSRTLAGGNEQFF
TRBV25-1,.,CASGGRRAAYEQYF
TRBV7-9,.,CASSLAQDYGYTF
TRBV2,.,CASSTGSGYTF
TRBV18,.,CASSPGLRVDEQYF
TRBV15,.,CATSRELEADTQYF
TRBV18,TRBD2,CASSPLGAGEQFF
TRBV6-6,.,CASSPRQQTYNEQFF
TRBV4-1,.,CASSQDRGGFPETQYF
TRBV7-2,TRBD2,CASSQYGSGGKNTGELFF
TRBV20-1,.,CSARDWGSVGTDTQYF
TRBV20-1,TRBD1,CSARGTGYTGELFF
TRBV29-1,.,CSVEPEDTQYF
TRBV7-2,.,CASREDSPLHF
TRBV28,.,CASSFGLETQYF
TRBV29-1,.,CSVEEVAGVNGYTF
TRBV3-1,.,CASSQQGPKEQYF
TRBV2,.,CASSPLPQETQYF
TRBV29-1,.,CSGGGGMQTQYF
TRBV10-3,TRBD2,CAISEPTSGGQSSYNEQFF
TRBV28,.,CASSAGTEGYTF
TRBV2,.,CASSLVGGYEQYF
TRBV5-1,TRBD2,CASSLGTSGGGTQYF
TRBV10-3,.,CAISAGQPQETQYF
TRBV29-1,.,CSADQGNYGYTF
TRBV18,.,CASSNGGEQFF
TRBV5-1,.,CASSLSGAGEQPQHF
TRBV6-5,TRBD1,CASRWTGNYNGQFF
TRBV6-4,.,CASSPSLSYEQYF
TRBV5-1,.,CASRTAGGTDTQYF
TRBV6-6,.,CASTEGVKEQYF
TRBV7-8,.,CASSFGTPREKLFF
TRBV10-3,TRBD2,CAISDPSGGAGDTQYF
TRBV5-6,TRBD1,CASSFRQGARETQYF
TRBV18,.,CASSPPGQREETQYF
TRBV27,.,CASSPGISNEQFF
TRBV20-1,.,CSVGDEQFF
TRBV4-2,TRBD1,CASSQLLGQGPDTQYF
TRBV20-1,.,CSAMEGGDSPLHF
TRBV4-2,.,CASSQDHGRNTEAFF
TRBV10-3,TRBD1,CAIREGTGTVEQYF
TRBV20-1,.,CSAFWTAQETQYF
TRBV12-3/TRBV12-4,.,CASSPLGPAQYF
TRBV3-1,TRBD2,CASSQDRGGREQYF
TRBV12-3/TRBV12-4,.,CASTSGPLAFTDTQYF
TRBV6-2/TRBV6-3,.,CASRKQGIEAFF